This T cell receptor (beta chain) was identified during a study of OX40 agonist ivuxolimab in advanced cancers. Regarding the research as a whole: Ivuxolimab was an agonistic, fully human IgG2 monoclonal antibody directed against OX40 (CD134), a costimulatory receptor. Intravenous ivuxolimab was administered to patients every 2 weeks at six dose levels: 0.01, 0.1, 0.3, 1.5, 3 and 10 mg/kg. The paper covers the monotherapy dose-escalation part of the phase I ivuxolimab trial, which included N of about 56 patients. Patients were allowed to have had prior anti-PD-1, anti-PD-L1 or anti-CTLA-4 therapy, and around 40% of the dose-escalation patients had previously received checkpoint inhibitors. Of the roughly 51 patients in dose escalation, around 19 had hepatocellular carcinoma, about 15 had melanoma, 9 had renal cell carcinoma and 9 had head and neck cancer. Peripheral TCRbeta sequencing aimed to test whether ivuxolimab altered TCR sequence diversity and caused clonal T-cell expansion. The dose-escalation cohort was roughly 80% male with a mean age of approximately 60 years, ranging from about 20 to 85. Partial responses were achieved by three dose-escalation patients, of whom one had hepatocellular carcinoma and two had cutaneous melanoma. Study-wide conclusions, independent of this receptor: At doses of 0.1 to 3.0 mg/kg, clonal expansion of both CD4+ and CD8+ blood T cells was observed from baseline to week 6. The antigen specificity of the clonally expanded peripheral T cells was not determined. In the 0.1-3.0 mg/kg groups, partial responders had among the lowest normalized peripheral clonal expansion, particularly in CD8+ T cells. Low levels of normalized T-cell clonal expansion were also shown by some nonresponding patients. After ivuxolimab, CD8+ T cells had more expanded clones than CD4+ T cells on average.

To note about this clone: The target of this receptor is not known. One base away there is no much larger clone; base qualities are not given.

The trial excluded patients who had a history of autoimmune disease or who were on systemic immunosuppression. Peripheral blood for TCR sequencing was collected from all dose cohorts at baseline, on cycle 4 day 1, and on cycle 7 day 1. The samples were drawn from a first-in-human, open-label, multicenter phase I dose-escalation trial of ivuxolimab. Adults with locally advanced or metastatic melanoma, renal cell carcinoma, hepatocellular carcinoma or head and neck squamous cell carcinoma were enrolled in the trial. Before TCR sequencing, CD4+ and CD8+ T cells were separately sorted from peripheral blood. CDR1 is given as MGHDK and CDR2 as SYGVNS, both from the germline V gene. Unmatched junction bases come to 12, with V trimmed by 10 bases and J by 4 bases. The CDR3 contains 14 residues, cysteine and phenylalanine counted. Here the CDR3 DNA is all that survives: 42 bases in frame from base 1. Genomic DNA was isolated from the sorted cells so that the TCRbeta CDR3 region could be sequenced. The immunoSEQ Assay was used to sequence the TCRbeta CDR3 regions. TCRdb's version of the immuneACCESS table is confined to in-frame rearrangements and falls short of the full clone set. An unresolved V gene accounts for under half of the shortfall where checked; the remainder is of unknown origin. Across this sample there are over 40,000 clones, with approximately 80% seen only once. Of the sample, approximately 6.8% is held by the ten largest clones.

Here the chain combines TRBV25-1 and TRBJ2-7; 8 bases in between match TRBD1. This receptor was obtained from an adult with an advanced solid tumor such as melanoma, head and neck, liver or kidney cancer. Specimen: CD4+ or CD8+ T cells sorted from blood, collected in a trial of the OX40 agonist ivuxolimab. The CDR3 protein is CATYGGTGAYEQYF. The base sequence is TGTGCCACCTATGGGGGGACAGGTGCATACGAGCAGTACTTC.